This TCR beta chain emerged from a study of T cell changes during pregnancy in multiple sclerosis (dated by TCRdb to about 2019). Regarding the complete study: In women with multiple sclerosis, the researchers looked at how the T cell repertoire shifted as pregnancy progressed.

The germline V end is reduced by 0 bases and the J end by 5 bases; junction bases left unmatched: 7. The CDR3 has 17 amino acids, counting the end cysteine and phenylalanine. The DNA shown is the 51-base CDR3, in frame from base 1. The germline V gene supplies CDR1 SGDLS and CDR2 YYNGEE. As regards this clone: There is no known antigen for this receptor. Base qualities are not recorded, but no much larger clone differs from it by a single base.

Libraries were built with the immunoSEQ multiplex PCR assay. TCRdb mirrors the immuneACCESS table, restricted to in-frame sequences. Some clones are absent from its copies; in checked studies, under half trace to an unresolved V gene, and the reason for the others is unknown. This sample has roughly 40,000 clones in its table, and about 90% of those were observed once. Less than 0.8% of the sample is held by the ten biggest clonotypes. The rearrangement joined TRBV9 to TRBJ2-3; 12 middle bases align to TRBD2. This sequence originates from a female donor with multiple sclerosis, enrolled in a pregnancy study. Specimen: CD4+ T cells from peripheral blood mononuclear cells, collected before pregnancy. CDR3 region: CASSVDPSGRAKDTQYF. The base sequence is TGTGCCAGCAGCGTAGATCCTAGCGGGAGGGCCAAAGATACGCAGTATTTT.